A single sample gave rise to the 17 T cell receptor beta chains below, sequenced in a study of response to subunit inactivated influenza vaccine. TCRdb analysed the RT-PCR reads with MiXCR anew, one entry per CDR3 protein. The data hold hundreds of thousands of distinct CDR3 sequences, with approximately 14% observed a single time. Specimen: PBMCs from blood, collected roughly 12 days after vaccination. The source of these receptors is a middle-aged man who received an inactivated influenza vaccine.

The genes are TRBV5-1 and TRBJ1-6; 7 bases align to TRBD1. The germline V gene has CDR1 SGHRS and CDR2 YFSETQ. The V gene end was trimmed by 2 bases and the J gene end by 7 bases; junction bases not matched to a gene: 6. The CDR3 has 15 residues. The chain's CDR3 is CASSLTGTENSPLHF. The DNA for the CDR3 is TGCGCCAGCAGCTTAACCGGGACAGAGAATTCACCCCTCCACTTT.

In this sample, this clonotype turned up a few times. The CDR3 DNA reads as TGTGCCAGCAGCTTGCCTGACCCCGGGTACAATGAGCAGTTCTTC. Translation: CASSLPDPGYNEQFF. The chain combines TRBV5-4 with TRBJ2-1; D remains ambiguous. Germline CDR1 and CDR2: SGHNT and YYREEE (reference sequence). The CDR3 covers 15 residues. The V end lost 1 base, the J end lost 4 bases, and 12 bases lay between the germline ends.

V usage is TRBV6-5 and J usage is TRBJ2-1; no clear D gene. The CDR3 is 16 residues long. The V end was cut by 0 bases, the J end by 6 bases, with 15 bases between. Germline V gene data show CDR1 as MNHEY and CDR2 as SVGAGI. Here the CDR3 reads CASSYSDKSLFNEQFF. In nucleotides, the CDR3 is TGTGCCAGCAGTTACTCGGATAAAAGTTTATTCAATGAGCAGTTCTTC.

CDR3 bases: TGCAGTGCTAGTCTCCCGGGAGGGAACTACGAGCAGTACTTC. Translation: CSASLPGGNYEQYF. The chain recombines TRBV20-1 with TRBJ2-7, with 8 nucleotides matching TRBD2. The CDR3 totals 14 residues. Trimming removed 3 bases from V and 3 bases from J; junction bases left unmatched: 7. Germline V gene data show CDR1 as DFQATT and CDR2 as SNEGSKA (reference sequence).

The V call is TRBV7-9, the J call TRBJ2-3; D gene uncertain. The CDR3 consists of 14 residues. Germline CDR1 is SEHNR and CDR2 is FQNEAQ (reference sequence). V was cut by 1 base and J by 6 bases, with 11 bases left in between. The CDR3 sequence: CASSLGISGDTQYF. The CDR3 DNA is TGTGCCAGCAGCTTAGGGATCTCTGGCGATACGCAGTATTTT.

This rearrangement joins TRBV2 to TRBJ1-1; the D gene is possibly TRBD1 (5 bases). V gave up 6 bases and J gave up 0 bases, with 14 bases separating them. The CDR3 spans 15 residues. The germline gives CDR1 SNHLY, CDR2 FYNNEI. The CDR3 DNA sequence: TGTGCCAGCAGGTCCGGGGGTTACATGAACACTGAAGCTTTCTTT. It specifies CASRSGGYMNTEAFF.

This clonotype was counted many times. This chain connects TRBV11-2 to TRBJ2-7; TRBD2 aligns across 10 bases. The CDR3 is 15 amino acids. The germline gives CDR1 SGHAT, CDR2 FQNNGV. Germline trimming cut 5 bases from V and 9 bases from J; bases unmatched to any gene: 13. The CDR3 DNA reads TGTGCCAGCAGCACCGCTAGCGGGGGTTCTACGCCGCAGTACTTC. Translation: CASSTASGGSTPQYF.

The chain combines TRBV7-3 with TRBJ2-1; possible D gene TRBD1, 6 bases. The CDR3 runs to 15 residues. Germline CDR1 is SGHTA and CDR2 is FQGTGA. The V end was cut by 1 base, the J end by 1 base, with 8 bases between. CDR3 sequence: CASSLIQGSYNEQFF. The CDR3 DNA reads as TGTGCCAGCAGCTTAATCCAGGGGTCCTACAATGAGCAGTTCTTC.

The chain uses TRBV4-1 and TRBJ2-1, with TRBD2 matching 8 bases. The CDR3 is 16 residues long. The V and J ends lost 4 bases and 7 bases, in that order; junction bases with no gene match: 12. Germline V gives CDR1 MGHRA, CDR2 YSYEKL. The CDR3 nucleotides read TGCGCCAGCAGCCTAGGAGGGACTAGTGAGGTGAATGAGCAGTTCTTC. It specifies CASSLGGTSEVNEQFF.

The CDR3 nucleotides are TGTGCCAGCAGTTTAACACGGGGGTCCGGGGAGCTGTTTTTT. Amino acids: CASSLTRGSGELFF. V gene TRBV27 combines with J gene TRBJ2-2; tentatively, D is TRBD2 (6 bases). V dropped 2 bases and J dropped 6 bases, with 10 bases sitting between them. From germline, CDR1 is MNHEY and CDR2 SMNVEV (reference sequence). The CDR3 consists of 14 residues.

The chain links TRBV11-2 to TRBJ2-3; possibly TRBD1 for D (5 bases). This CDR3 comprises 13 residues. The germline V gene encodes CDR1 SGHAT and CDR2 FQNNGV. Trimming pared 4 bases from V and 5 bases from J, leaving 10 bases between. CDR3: CASSSGIKDTQYF. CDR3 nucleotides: TGTGCCAGCAGCTCAGGGATAAAAGATACGCAGTATTTT.

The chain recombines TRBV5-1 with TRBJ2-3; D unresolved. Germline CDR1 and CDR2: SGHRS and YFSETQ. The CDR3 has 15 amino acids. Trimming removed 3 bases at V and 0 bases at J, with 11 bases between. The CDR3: CASSWVGRSTDTQYF. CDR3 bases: TGCGCCAGCAGCTGGGTAGGACGGAGCACAGATACGCAGTATTTT.

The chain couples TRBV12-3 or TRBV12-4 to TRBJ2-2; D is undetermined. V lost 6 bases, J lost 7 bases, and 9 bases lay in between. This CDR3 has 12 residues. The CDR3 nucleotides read TGTGCCAGCAGCCAGCCCCTCGGGGAGCTGTTTTTT. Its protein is CASSQPLGELFF.

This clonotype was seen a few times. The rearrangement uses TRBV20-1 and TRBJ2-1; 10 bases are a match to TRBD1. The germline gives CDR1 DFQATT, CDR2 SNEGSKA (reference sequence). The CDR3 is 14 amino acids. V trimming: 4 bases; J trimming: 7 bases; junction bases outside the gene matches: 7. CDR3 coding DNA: TGCAGTGCTAAGACAGGGGGCGTCGAGAATGAGCAGTTCTTC. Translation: CSAKTGGVENEQFF.

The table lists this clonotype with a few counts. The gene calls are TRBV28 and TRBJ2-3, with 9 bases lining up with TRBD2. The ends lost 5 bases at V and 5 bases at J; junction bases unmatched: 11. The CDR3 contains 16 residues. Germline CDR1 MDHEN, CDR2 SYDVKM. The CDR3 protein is CASSPQGGGARDTQYF. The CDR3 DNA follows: TGTGCCAGCAGTCCCCAAGGCGGGGGGGCAAGAGATACGCAGTATTTT.

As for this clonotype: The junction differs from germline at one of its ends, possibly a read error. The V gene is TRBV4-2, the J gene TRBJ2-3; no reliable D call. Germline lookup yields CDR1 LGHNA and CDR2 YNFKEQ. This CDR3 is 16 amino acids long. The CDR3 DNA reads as TGCGCCAGCAGCCAAGATCTGGTGTCTAGCACAGATACGCAGTATTTT. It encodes CASSQDLVSSTDTQYF.

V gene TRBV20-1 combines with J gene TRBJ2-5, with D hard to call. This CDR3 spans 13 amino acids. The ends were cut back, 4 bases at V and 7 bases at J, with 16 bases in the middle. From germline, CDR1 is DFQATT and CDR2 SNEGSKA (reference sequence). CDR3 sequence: CSATNTMAATQYF. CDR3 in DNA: TGCAGTGCTACTAATACGATGGCGGCGACCCAGTACTTC.